The 24 T cell receptor beta chains listed next were all sequenced from one sample in a study of PD-1 blockade in classical Hodgkin lymphoma (dated by TCRdb to about 2020). The sample's time point label, decoded: cycle 4 day 1 (C4D1), after less than seven weeks of nivolumab. All trial patients had relapsed after autologous stem cell transplantation, with cohorts A, B and C differing in prior brentuximab vedotin exposure. Library preparation was by the immunoSEQ multiplex PCR assay. TCRdb carries this immuneACCESS record with in-frame sequences only. Its versions omit some clonotypes, under half of them owing to an unresolved V gene in the studies checked, with the rest unexplained. The sample table shows tens of thousands of clones, and around 80% are seen once. Approximately 9.8% of the sample is in the top ten clones. The starting material was peripheral blood mononuclear cells (PBMCs), obtained before the fourth cycle of nivolumab. Receptors originate from a human donor with classical Hodgkin lymphoma.

This chain connects TRBV28 to TRBJ2-2, with 10 bases aligning to TRBD1. The CDR3 sequence is 16 residues long. Trimming removed 7 bases from V and 5 bases from J; junction bases left unmatched: 10. Germline-derived CDR1 and CDR2 are MDHEN and SYDVKM. The CDR3 region is CASTILGQGFTGELFF. The DNA for the CDR3 is TGTGCCAGCACTATCTTGGGACAGGGGTTTACCGGGGAGCTGTTTTTT.

The rearrangement joins TRBV7-8 to TRBJ2-7; 8 nucleotides match TRBD1. Germline CDR1 is SGHVS and CDR2 is FQNEAQ. The CDR3 has 14 residues. The J segment lost 1 base and the V segment lost 1 base, leaving 0 bases of the junction unmatched. DNA for the CDR3: TGTGCCAGCAGCTTAGGGACAGGGTCCTACGAGCAGTACTTC. This gives the protein CASSLGTGSYEQYF.

V is TRBV9 and J is TRBJ2-1; 10 positions match TRBD1. The germline V gene encodes CDR1 SGDLS and CDR2 YYNGEE. This CDR3 region has 21 residues. The V and J ends lost 0 bases and 0 bases, in that order; junction bases with no gene match: 15. As DNA, the CDR3 is TGTGCCAGCAGCGTAGGCTACGGGACAGGGGTTAGCAGGAGCTCCTACAATGAGCAGTTCTTC. Protein sequence: CASSVGYGTGVSRSSYNEQFF.

This chain connects TRBV18 to TRBJ2-3; 12 nucleotides line up with TRBD2. Germline V gene sequence: CDR1 KGHSH, CDR2 LQKENI. V was pared by 1 base and J by 5 bases, with 10 bases of the junction left unmatched. This CDR3 comprises 18 residues. DNA for the CDR3: TGTGCCAGCTCACCACGGCCTAGCGGGGGGGCCCGGGGAGATACGCAGTATTTT. Protein sequence: CASSPRPSGGARGDTQYF.

The V gene is TRBV13, the J gene TRBJ1-3; maybe TRBD1 (5 bases). The CDR3 loop spans 16 amino acids. Trimming left V 0 bases short and J 0 bases short, with 9 bases between. The germline CDR1 and CDR2 sequences are PRHDT and FYEKMQ (reference sequence). The CDR3 DNA follows: TGTGCCAGCAGCTTAGGTCGGGGGAGCTCTGGAAACACCATATATTTT. It encodes CASSLGRGSSGNTIYF.

On this clone: At one of its ends the junction is not consistent with the germline gene, which may arise from a read error. The rearrangement uses TRBV19 and TRBJ2-1, with 11 positions matching TRBD2. The CDR3 contains 16 residues. CDR1 is LNHDA, CDR2 SQIVND, per germline (reference sequence). The CDR3: CSSTLTSGGSYNEQFF. In nucleotides, the CDR3 is TGTTCCAGTACCCTCACTAGCGGGGGCTCCTACAATGAGCAGTTCTTC.

The V and J genes are TRBV7-9 and TRBJ2-2, with D perhaps matching TRBD1 (5 bases). This CDR3 is 14 amino acids long. The germline CDR1 and CDR2 sequences are SEHNR and FQNEAQ (reference sequence). The V end lost 5 bases, the J end lost 8 bases, and 15 bases lay between the germline ends. The CDR3 nucleotides are TGTGCCAGCAGCCCAAATAGGGGCAGGGGGGAGCTGTTTTTT. It is translated as CASSPNRGRGELFF. The variable domain in full, with the rest retrieved from reference TRBV7-9 and TRBJ2-2, is DTGVSQNPRHKITKRGQNVTFRCDPISEHNRLYWYRQTLGQGPEFLTYFQNEAQLEKSRLLSDRFSAERPKGSFSTLEIQRTEQGDSAMYLCASSPNRGRGELFFGEGSRLTVL.

This chain connects TRBV19 to TRBJ1-6, with 7 bases identical to TRBD1. The CDR3 sequence is 13 residues long. CDR1 and CDR2 from the germline V gene are LNHDA and SQIVND (reference sequence). With 9 bases clipped from V and 7 bases from J, the junction kept 6 bases outside the gene matches. The CDR3 here is CASQGTVNSPLHF. The DNA for the CDR3 is TGTGCCAGCCAAGGGACAGTGAATTCACCCCTCCACTTT.

The table lists this clone with a count of one. This sequence joins TRBV7-9 and TRBJ2-3, with D possibly matching TRBD2 (6 bases). The CDR3 sequence is 14 residues long. Trimming cost V 0 bases and J 4 bases, with 8 bases left between them. Germline CDR1 SEHNR, CDR2 FQNEAQ (reference sequence). The CDR3 sequence: CASSLAGEADTQYF. The CDR3 DNA follows: TGTGCCAGCAGCTTAGCGGGGGAGGCAGATACGCAGTATTTT.

The DNA of the CDR3 is TGTGCCAGCAGCTTACGACGACCTAATGAAAAACTGTTTTTT. Residues: CASSLRRPNEKLFF. The chain joins TRBV7-2 to TRBJ1-4; no reliable D call. Germline CDR1 SGHTA, CDR2 FQGNSA. CDR3 length: 14 residues. V dropped 2 bases and J dropped 3 bases, with 7 bases sitting between them.

The chain couples TRBV29-1 to TRBJ2-3; no definite D call. The CDR3 covers 13 residues. CDR1 is SQVTM, CDR2 ANQGSEA, per germline. V was cut by 8 bases and J by 6 bases, with 18 bases left in between. In DNA form, the CDR3 reads TGCAGCCTGAGGCGGATCCTCTCGGATACGCAGTATTTT. Its translation is CSLRRILSDTQYF.

The rearrangement links TRBV5-8 to TRBJ2-7, with 10 bases aligning to TRBD2. This CDR3 has 15 residues. In germline, CDR1 is SGHTS, CDR2 YDEGEE. V shed 4 bases and J 4 bases; nucleotides not matched to a gene: 8. As DNA, the CDR3 is TGTGCCAGCAGCCAGACTAGCGGGCTCTCATACGAGCAGTACTTC. This codes for CASSQTSGLSYEQYF.

The CDR3 DNA is TGTGCCAGCAGCTACTGGGACACAGGCGAATTAAATTCACCCCTCCACTTT. The encoded protein is CASSYWDTGELNSPLHF. The chain couples TRBV7-9 to TRBJ1-6; weak D call: TRBD1 (6 bases). Per the germline V gene, CDR1 is SEHNR and CDR2 is FQNEAQ (reference sequence). Trimming shortened V by 4 bases and J by 7 bases, and 20 bases separated the two germline ends. This CDR3 contains 17 residues.

This chain uses TRBV7-2 with TRBJ2-5; D ambiguous. The CDR3 totals 15 residues. V was pared by 1 base and J by 5 bases, with 14 bases between. Germline values: CDR1 SGHTA, CDR2 FQGNSA. Here the CDR3 DNA reads TGTGCCAGCAGCTTAGGATCCGGGTTACTGGAGACCCAGTACTTC. Encoded protein: CASSLGSGLLETQYF.

The chain recombines TRBV28 with TRBJ2-7; D is perhaps TRBD1 or TRBD2 (5 bases each). Germline V gives CDR1 MDHEN, CDR2 SYDVKM. There are 14 residues in the CDR3. V gave up 3 bases and J gave up 3 bases, with 12 bases separating them. The CDR3 sequence: CASSFSGPFYEQYF. The CDR3 coding sequence is TGTGCCAGCAGTTTTTCGGGGCCGTTCTACGAGCAGTACTTC.

The rearrangement links TRBV2 to TRBJ1-1; 11 bases are shared with TRBD1. The CDR3 spans 15 residues. Germline loops: CDR1 SNHLY, CDR2 FYNNEI. The ends lost 5 bases at V and 0 bases at J; junction bases unmatched: 2. The CDR3 protein is CASSRGQGVNTEAFF. The CDR3 DNA reads as TGTGCCAGCAGTCGGGGACAGGGGGTGAACACTGAAGCTTTCTTT. The whole variable domain, remainder taken from reference TRBV2 and TRBJ1-1, is EPEVTQTPSHQVTQMGQEVILRCVPISNHLYFYWYRQILGQKVEFLVSFYNNEISEKSEIFDDQFSVERPDGSNFTLKIRSTKLEDSAMYFCASSRGQGVNTEAFFGQGTRLTVV.

Only one count was recorded for this clone. This rearrangement joins TRBV6-6 to TRBJ2-4; 8 nucleotides line up with TRBD1. This CDR3 region has 13 residues. Germline values: CDR1 MNHNY, CDR2 SVGAGI (reference sequence). The V segment lost 6 bases and the J segment 9 bases; nucleotides outside the gene matches: 7. The CDR3 reads CASRGQAGGIQYF. CDR3 in DNA: TGTGCCAGCAGGGGACAGGCTGGTGGCATTCAGTACTTC.

The chain combines TRBV21-1 with TRBJ1-4; the table calls TRBD1, which could not be checked here. TRBV21-1 is listed as a pseudogene. This CDR3 spans 15 amino acids. Here the CDR3 DNA reads TGTGCCAGCAGCAGAAGGGACAGTTCCCCAAGGGAACTGTTTTTT. As protein: CASSRRDSSPRELFF.

A single count supports this clone. J is TRBJ2-2 and V is TRBV29-1, with 8 bases aligning to TRBD1. V shed 4 bases, J shed 3 bases, and the junction held 4 bases outside the gene matches. Germline CDR1 and CDR2: SQVTM and ANQGSEA. This CDR3 has 14 residues. The CDR3 DNA reads as TGCAGCGTTGTTCGACAGGGGTACACCGGGGAGCTGTTTTTT. Translated, it gives CSVVRQGYTGELFF.

This CDR3 is CASSPQGYGYTF. The CDR3 bases are TGTGCCAGCAGCCCACAGGGCTATGGCTACACCTTC. The chain recombines TRBV9 with TRBJ1-2, with a possible D match to TRBD1 (6 bases). The germline gives CDR1 SGDLS, CDR2 YYNGEE. Between the trimmed V and J ends, which lost 4 bases and 4 bases, there was a span of 8 bases. This CDR3 is 12 amino acids long.

The CDR3 sequence: CSVQTGLGNQPQHF. The CDR3, as DNA: TGCAGCGTTCAGACAGGGTTGGGCAATCAGCCCCAGCATTTT. The V and J genes are TRBV29-1 and TRBJ1-5, with 7 nucleotides matching TRBD1. J gave up 2 bases and V 5 bases, and 6 bases lay outside the gene matches. CDR3 length: 14 amino acids. Per germline, CDR1 SQVTM and CDR2 ANQGSEA. Full variable domain (remainder filled in from reference TRBV29-1 and TRBJ1-5): SAVISQKPSRDICQRGTSLTIQCQVDSQVTMMFWYRQQPGQSLTLIATANQGSEATYESGFVIDKFPISRPNLTFSTLTVSNMSPEDSSIYLCSVQTGLGNQPQHFGDGTRLSIL.

The chain has TRBV29-1 and TRBJ1-3; no reliable D call. Germline CDR1 and CDR2: SQVTM and ANQGSEA. CDR3 length equals 12 residues. V dropped 6 bases and J dropped 0 bases, with 6 bases sitting between them. The CDR3 protein is CSVRDSGNTIYF. The CDR3 DNA reads TGCAGCGTGAGGGACTCTGGAAACACCATATATTTT.

The chain uses TRBV27 and TRBJ2-3; the D is unclear. Trimming removed 6 bases from V and 7 bases from J, with 11 bases in between. The CDR3 has 12 amino acids. Germline loops: CDR1 MNHEY, CDR2 SMNVEV (reference sequence). The chain's CDR3 is CASSRDKHTQYF. The DNA for the CDR3 is TGTGCCAGCAGCCGAGACAAACATACGCAGTATTTT.

This rearrangement joins TRBV7-9 to TRBJ2-7, with D hard to call. The V gene's germline CDR1 is SEHNR and CDR2 FQNEAQ (reference sequence). V dropped 0 bases and J dropped 1 base, with 7 bases sitting between them. The CDR3 spans 14 residues. The chain's CDR3 is CASSLAPDSYEQYF. CDR3 sequence (DNA): TGTGCCAGCAGCTTAGCGCCGGATTCCTACGAGCAGTACTTC.